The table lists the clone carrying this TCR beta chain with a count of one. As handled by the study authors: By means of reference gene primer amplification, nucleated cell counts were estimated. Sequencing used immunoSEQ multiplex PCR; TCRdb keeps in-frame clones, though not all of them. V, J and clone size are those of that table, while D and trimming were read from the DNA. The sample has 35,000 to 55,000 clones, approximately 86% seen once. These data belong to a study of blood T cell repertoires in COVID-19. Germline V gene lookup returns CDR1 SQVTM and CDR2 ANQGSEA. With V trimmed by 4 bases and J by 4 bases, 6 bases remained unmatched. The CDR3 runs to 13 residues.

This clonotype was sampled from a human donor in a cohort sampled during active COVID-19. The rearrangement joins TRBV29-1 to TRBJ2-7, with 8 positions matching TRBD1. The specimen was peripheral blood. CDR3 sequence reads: CSVVAGTGYEQYF. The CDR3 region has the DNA TGCAGCGTTGTGGCGGGGACAGGATACGAGCAGTACTTC.